This T cell receptor (beta chain) was identified in a study of OX40 agonist ivuxolimab in advanced cancers. Libraries were prepared by immunoSEQ multiplex PCR; TCRdb keeps only in-frame clonotypes and omits some of them. The data hold fewer than 80,000 clones, with approximately 85% observed a single time. Germline V CDR1 and CDR2: MGHRA, YSYEKL. After removal of 5 bases from V and 4 bases from J, the junction contained 7 bases not matched to a gene. The CDR3 has 15 residues. The TCR sequence derives from an adult with an advanced solid tumor such as melanoma, head and neck, liver or kidney cancer. The rearrangement joins TRBV4-1 to TRBJ2-3, with 9 nucleotides matching TRBD1. Sequenced here: CD4+ or CD8+ T cells sorted from blood, sampled in a trial of the OX40 agonist ivuxolimab. CDR3 sequence reads: CASSTQGAGADTQYF. The CDR3 DNA follows: TGCGCCAGCAGCACACAGGGGGCGGGGGCAGATACGCAGTATTTT.